The T cell receptor beta chain under discussion was sequenced for a study of T cell responses to AZD1222 COVID-19 vaccine. The CDR3 spans 15 residues. Per the germline V gene, CDR1 is SGHRS and CDR2 is YFSETQ. V lost 1 base, J lost 9 bases, and 8 bases stayed unmatched. Sequencing was performed with immunoSEQ multiplex PCR; in TCRdb, only in-frame clones are kept and a portion is missing. The table lists 150,000 or so clones, roughly 92% of them singletons. This receptor was obtained from an adult who received the AZD1222 COVID-19 vaccine. This rearrangement joins TRBV5-1 to TRBJ2-1; 9 bases match TRBD2. The sequencing used peripheral blood, collected 28 days after the second AZD1222 dose. CDR3 coding DNA: TGCGCCAGCAGCTTGACGGCTAGCGGGGAGGGTGAGCAGTTCTTC. This gives the protein CASSLTASGEGEQFF.